Listed below are T cell receptor beta chains from one sample, sequenced in a study of T cells in Graves' hyperthyroidism and ophthalmopathy. Via MiXCR, TCRdb re-called the multiplex PCR reads, giving one row per CDR3 protein. The table includes fewer than 550,000 distinct CDR3 sequences, less than 20% detected once. Sequenced sample: blood. The receptors stem from a woman under 30 with Graves' hyperthyroidism. Each CDR3 is given without its conserved first and last residue. Each record gives: CDR3 length, J gene, V gene, CDR3 protein.

len: 13; j_gene: TRBJ1-4; v_gene: TRBV19; CDR3aa: ASSDPPATNEKLF
len: 14; j_gene: TRBJ2-7; v_gene: TRBV28; CDR3aa: ASRSSGTGYTYEQY
len: 13; j_gene: TRBJ1-6; v_gene: TRBV4-1; CDR3aa: ASSQGPGDYSPLH
len: 12; j_gene: TRBJ2-7; v_gene: TRBV6-5; CDR3aa: ASSYTPGAYEQY
len: 14; j_gene: TRBJ2-6; v_gene: TRBV29-1; CDR3aa: SVEDVVSAGANVLT
len: 12; j_gene: TRBJ2-7; v_gene: TRBV7-9; CDR3aa: ASSYPGQIYEQY
len: 15; j_gene: TRBJ2-1; v_gene: TRBV2; CDR3aa: ASSHSGGAGPYNEQF
len: 14; j_gene: TRBJ1-2; v_gene: TRBV19; CDR3aa: ASSRQLDTGRYGYT
len: 12; j_gene: TRBJ2-2; v_gene: TRBV2; CDR3aa: ASSAGFGTGELF
len: 12; j_gene: TRBJ2-5; v_gene: TRBV20-1; CDR3aa: SAKRGANQETQY
len: 9; j_gene: TRBJ2-1; v_gene: TRBV19; CDR3aa: ASSINREQF
len: 15; j_gene: TRBJ1-5; v_gene: TRBV19; CDR3aa: ASSSTASGQLNQPQH
len: 13; j_gene: TRBJ1-1; v_gene: TRBV7-2; CDR3aa: ASSPVYPRDTEAF
len: 11; j_gene: TRBJ1-2; v_gene: TRBV5-8; CDR3aa: ASSWTGVNGYT
len: 13; j_gene: TRBJ1-3; v_gene: TRBV29-1; CDR3aa: SAFSGGRSGNTIY
len: 13; j_gene: TRBJ1-2; v_gene: TRBV20-1; CDR3aa: SAVGGQRFSGGYT
len: 9; j_gene: TRBJ1-2; v_gene: TRBV29-1; CDR3aa: SVEGVMGYT
len: 13; j_gene: TRBJ1-1; v_gene: TRBV10-3; CDR3aa: AISDPGQGSTEAF
len: 12; j_gene: TRBJ2-5; v_gene: TRBV29-1; CDR3aa: SLSAPDPRETQY
len: 15; j_gene: TRBJ2-1; v_gene: TRBV10-1; CDR3aa: ASSEYRTSGMGNEQF
len: 12; j_gene: TRBJ2-1; v_gene: TRBV7-3; CDR3aa: ASSLMTGGNEQF
len: 15; j_gene: TRBJ2-3; v_gene: TRBV28; CDR3aa: ASSSMEASGSLDTQY
len: 13; j_gene: TRBJ2-7; v_gene: TRBV5-1; CDR3aa: ASSRGTGLFSEQY
len: 13; j_gene: TRBJ2-3; v_gene: TRBV5-1; CDR3aa: ASSLDQGSTDTQY
len: 10; j_gene: TRBJ1-5; v_gene: TRBV12-3/TRBV12-4; CDR3aa: ASSPGFPPQH
len: 10; j_gene: TRBJ1-2; v_gene: TRBV2; CDR3aa: ASRVGTQGYT
len: 13; j_gene: TRBJ1-1; v_gene: TRBV12-3/TRBV12-4; CDR3aa: ASSSRGGGVEVAF
len: 13; j_gene: TRBJ2-1; v_gene: TRBV20-1; CDR3aa: SARARDSSYNEQF
len: 12; j_gene: TRBJ1-1; v_gene: TRBV7-6; CDR3aa: ASTPGVGNTEAF
len: 14; j_gene: TRBJ2-1; v_gene: TRBV7-9; CDR3aa: ASSPMTGGAYNEQF
len: 13; j_gene: TRBJ2-5; v_gene: TRBV5-1; CDR3aa: ASSEGGVRRETQY
len: 14; j_gene: TRBJ2-2; v_gene: TRBV6-1; CDR3aa: ASSPTSASNTGELF
len: 12; j_gene: TRBJ1-1; v_gene: TRBV7-2; CDR3aa: ASSLVRDTPRAF
len: 12; j_gene: TRBJ1-6; v_gene: TRBV5-1; CDR3aa: ASSPRITDSPLH
len: 14; j_gene: TRBJ2-3; v_gene: TRBV18; CDR3aa: ASSPRTGEGTDTQY